This T cell receptor (beta chain) was obtained from a study of blood T cells in healthy people across ages (dated by TCRdb to the mid-2010s). Concerning the study at large: In model experiments, template switching captured about one uniquely barcoded TCR beta cDNA molecule for every two T cells. Four age groups were formed from the donors: young (average roughly 15 years), middle-aged (roughly 38), aged (about 68) and long-lived (about 80). Two additional independent replicas of 1 million unique cDNA reads from the same blood draw were analyzed for two donors (one aged 18 to 30 and one aged 80 or older). Age-related changes in TCR beta repertoire diversity were measured in the study by deep sequencing normalized with unique cDNA molecular identifiers. To avoid experimental bias, donors of different ages were distributed randomly across sequencing lanes.

Turning to this clonotype: What this receptor recognizes is not known. One base away there is no much larger clone; base qualities are not given.

The V and J ends are trimmed by 1 base and 8 bases, leaving 17 bases between them. Looking up the germline V gene (reference sequence) yields CDR1 DFQATT and CDR2 SNEGSKA. The CDR3 measures 15 amino acids from cysteine to phenylalanine. Only the CDR3 DNA stays, 45 bases, in frame from base 1. Donors were a few dozen systemically healthy Caucasian individuals from Russia aged about 6 to 100 years. Approximately 9 milliliters of peripheral blood were collected from each donor into EDTA-treated Vacutainer tubes. Ficoll-Paque density-gradient centrifugation was used to isolate PBMCs, with at least 6 million obtained per sample. Trizol reagent was used to extract total RNA from PBMCs, with at least 5 micrograms per sample. Naive CD45RAhigh/CD27high T cell percentages were measured by flow cytometry on a PBMC aliquot from every donor. The library relied on 5' RACE. TCRdb lists the instrument as Illumina HiSeq 2500. A second 7 to 11 cycle PCR used a sample-barcoded 5' primer and a J-beta primer mix. A unique molecular identifier was introduced onto each TCR beta cDNA molecule by a template-switch 5' adaptor carrying 12 random nucleotides. Each sample yielded at least 3 million CDR3-containing paired-end reads. The Mint cDNA synthesis kit, primed by a TRBC-specific oligonucleotide, was used to synthesize first-strand cDNA from all RNA. Following uracil-DNA glycosylase treatment, all cDNA underwent a first 18-cycle PCR with the universal primers M1SS and BC2_uni_R. Per the source publication's procedure: For normalization, 1 million high-quality reads, each with a distinct molecular identifier, were randomly selected from each sample. Instead of being binned into consensus sequences, reads with shared molecular identifiers were discarded. MiTCR, set to a Q25 quality threshold and the strictest error-elimination algorithm, was used for CDR3 identification, clonotype clustering and error correction. A nonparametric unseen species model using Euler transformation provided a lower-bound estimate of total TCR beta diversity. TCRdb applied fastp at Q25 and MiXCR to the public reads, then kept only in-frame beta chains. Each entry merges the rows of one CDR3 protein and shows their most common DNA and genes. These V and J calls rely on TCRdb rather than the paper's analysis. The sample data list about a million distinct CDR3 sequences, and about 44% of these were observed just once. The ten most abundant clones make up around 15% of the sample.

What the authors observed across the whole study: Because the CMV infection status of the donors was unknown, age-related changes in expanded clonotypes may potentially have been confounded. As age increased, observed TCR beta diversity per million T cells dropped in a roughly linear way, and a significant reduction was already evident by age 40. There was a strong correlation between observed TCR beta diversity and the percentage of naive T cells measured by flow cytometry. Estimates of total diversity based on one million sequenced T cells were regarded as lower bounds and as underestimates. Conclusive comparison of naive and antigen-experienced compartments was prevented by the profiling of bulk unsorted PBMCs. Compared with the aged group, the long-lived group had more naive CD4+ T cells, fewer expanded clones and increased TCR diversity, suggesting age selection.

The source material was blood. The chain joins TRBV20-1 to TRBJ1-4, with TRBD1 tentatively as D gene (5 bases match). This TCR was sampled from a young man in good health. The DNA reads TGCAGTGCTAGAGTTGCGGGGACGGGATACGAAAAACTGTTTTTT. Its product reads: CSARVAGTGYEKLFF.